This TCR beta chain was found in a study of T and B cells in COVID-19 patients. Study-wide points: In COVID-19 patients, T cell receptor beta variable and joining gene use was reportedly strongly skewed.

Blood genomic DNA input for TRB amplification was about 250-550 ng. Trimming removed 7 bases from V and 7 bases from J; junction bases left unmatched: 10. There are 15 residues in the CDR3. Germline values: CDR1 MNHNS, CDR2 SASEGT. This clonotype was counted between two and nine times. Its antigen is unknown. BIOMED2 TRB-A/B primer pools were used in multiplex TRB PCR. TCRdb re-called the multiplex PCR reads with MiXCR, one entry per CDR3 protein. This sample has about 16,000 distinct CDR3 sequences, with around a quarter found just once. Sequencing was done on a sample of blood. The chain combines TRBV6-1 with TRBJ2-7, with 13 bases fitting TRBD2. This TCR was sampled from a human donor who had recovered from COVID-19. CDR3 protein: CASTLLAGGPREQYF. CDR3 bases: TGTGCCAGCACTCTACTAGCGGGGGGGCCTAGAGAGCAGTACTTC.